One and the same sample provided the 30 T cell receptor beta chains below, sequenced in a study of blood T cell repertoires in COVID-19. Method: immunoSEQ multiplex PCR; TCRdb's copy keeps in-frame clones and lacks some. The table lists some 330,000 clones, under 95% of them singletons, with about a fifth in the top ten. Source material: PBMCs or T cells enriched from blood (not recorded which). The source is a woman aged 25 to 39 who had recovered from COVID-19.

Concerning this clone itself: Other DNA sequences in this sample translate to the same CDR3. The gene calls are TRBV27 and TRBJ2-1; D perhaps matches TRBD2 (6 bases). CDR3 length equals 14 residues. Germline values: CDR1 MNHEY, CDR2 SMNVEV (reference sequence). Deletions cut 9 bases from V and 2 bases from J, with 14 bases between. The chain's CDR3 is CASNSGGPYNEQFF. CDR3 sequence (DNA): TGTGCCAGTAATAGCGGAGGTCCCTACAATGAGCAGTTCTTC.

The V and J genes are TRBV27 and TRBJ1-5; 7 bases align to TRBD1. The CDR3 contains 14 residues. The V gene's germline CDR1 is MNHEY and CDR2 SMNVEV (reference sequence). The V gene end was trimmed by 4 bases and the J gene end by 7 bases; junction bases not matched to a gene: 7. The CDR3 spells CASSSTGRGQPQHF. In DNA, the CDR3 is TGTGCCAGCAGTTCGACAGGGCGAGGACAGCCCCAGCATTTT.

The V gene is TRBV28, the J gene TRBJ2-1; TRBD2 matches 8 bases. With V trimmed by 4 bases and J by 8 bases, 4 bases remained unmatched. This CDR3 spans 13 amino acids. Germline assignment: CDR1 MDHEN and CDR2 SYDVKM. The CDR3 DNA reads as TGTGCCAGCAGTTCAGGACTAGCTCATGAGCAGTTCTTC. It is translated as CASSSGLAHEQFF.

This sequence joins TRBV2 and TRBJ1-3; D uncertain. CDR3 length: 13 residues. V was cut by 7 bases and J by 9 bases, with 16 bases left in between. The germline CDR1 and CDR2 sequences are SNHLY and FYNNEI. As DNA, the CDR3 is TGTGCCAGCATCAAAGACGCGGTCAGCACCATATATTTT. Protein: CASIKDAVSTIYF.

This chain joins TRBV5-1 and TRBJ1-3; 9 nucleotides match TRBD1. CDR1 and CDR2 (germline): SGHRS, YFSETQ. The V segment lost 4 bases and the J segment 0 bases; nucleotides outside the gene matches: 2. The CDR3 runs 15 residues. The CDR3 nucleotides read TGCGCCAGCAGCACGACAGGGGGCTCTGGAAACACCATATATTTT. Protein product: CASSTTGGSGNTIYF.

This sequence joins TRBV9 and TRBJ2-3; the D is unclear. Germline V gene lookup returns CDR1 SGDLS and CDR2 YYNGEE. This CDR3 has 12 amino acids. V was trimmed by 4 bases and J by 2 bases, leaving 5 bases between them. The CDR3 region is CASSPYTDTQYF. The CDR3 DNA follows: TGTGCCAGCAGCCCGTACACAGATACGCAGTATTTT.

The V call is TRBV28, the J call TRBJ2-1; perhaps TRBD1 as D (6 bases). Germline V gene lookup returns CDR1 MDHEN and CDR2 SYDVKM. The germline V and J ends were trimmed by 4 bases and 1 base, with 20 bases remaining between them. The CDR3 totals 18 residues. For the CDR3, the DNA is TGTGCCAGCAGTTCGCCACAAAGACCACAGGGTTCCTACAATGAGCAGTTCTTC. It is translated as CASSSPQRPQGSYNEQFF.

This clone was counted between two and nine times. The chain couples TRBV2 to TRBJ2-7, with 8 bases fitting TRBD2. The CDR3 has 13 residues. Germline V CDR1 and CDR2: SNHLY, FYNNEI. The V gene end was trimmed by 5 bases and the J gene end by 6 bases; junction bases not matched to a gene: 6. The CDR3 loop is CASSKSGRAEQYF. In nucleotides, the CDR3 is TGTGCCAGCAGTAAGAGCGGGAGAGCCGAGCAGTACTTC.

This clone was counted a single time. The chain employs TRBV28 and TRBJ1-5; the match to TRBD1 covers 9 bases. The CDR3 has 15 residues. Losses at the gene ends were 3 bases for V and 4 bases for J; bases not matched to a gene: 4. Per germline, CDR1 MDHEN and CDR2 SYDVKM. The CDR3 reads CASSLWTGENQPQHF. In nucleotides, the CDR3 is TGTGCCAGCAGTTTGTGGACAGGGGAAAATCAGCCCCAGCATTTT.

V usage is TRBV21-1 and J usage is TRBJ1-5. TRBV21-1 is shown as a pseudogene. The CDR3 contains 13 residues. The CDR3 reads CASSRLSPFPKHF. CDR3 DNA: TGTGCCAGCAGCCGTCTAAGCCCCTTTCCCAAGCATTTT.

This chain links TRBV10-3 with TRBJ1-4; 7 nucleotides line up with TRBD1. CDR3 length equals 16 residues. Looked up from germline, CDR1 is ENHRY and CDR2 is SYGVKD. V gave up 10 bases and J gave up 3 bases; unmatched junction bases: 14. The DNA of the CDR3 is TGTGCCACCTCTCCCTTCGAGGGGGCGGCTAATGAAAAACTGTTTTTT. Amino acids: CATSPFEGAANEKLFF.

V is TRBV5-4 and J is TRBJ2-7; 11 bases align to TRBD2. CDR1 SGHNT and CDR2 YYREEE come from the germline V gene (reference sequence). This CDR3 has 14 amino acids. V lost 4 bases and J lost 6; bases outside the gene matches: 6. The CDR3 loop is CASSPGTSGGEQYF. The CDR3 nucleotides are TGTGCCAGCAGCCCCGGGACTAGCGGAGGCGAGCAGTACTTC.

The chain has TRBV5-1 and TRBJ2-7; D might be TRBD2 (6 bases). This CDR3 has 14 residues. The ends were cut back, 1 base at V and 6 bases at J, with 14 bases in the middle. Per germline, CDR1 SGHRS and CDR2 YFSETQ. CDR3 loop: CASSLLATRLEQYF. CDR3 nucleotide sequence: TGCGCCAGCAGCTTGCTAGCGACTAGACTCGAGCAGTACTTC. Variable domain in full (rest from reference TRBV5-1 and TRBJ2-7): KAGVTQTPRYLIKTRGQQVTLSCSPISGHRSVSWYQQTPGQGLQFLFEYFSETQRNKGNFPGRFSGRQFSNSRSEMNVSTLELGDSALYLCASSLLATRLEQYFGPGTRLTVT.

The rearrangement uses TRBV7-2 and TRBJ1-1, with TRBD1 identical over 10 bases. The CDR3 runs 16 residues. From germline, CDR1 is SGHTA and CDR2 FQGNSA. The trim removed 5 bases at V and 4 bases at J, leaving 10 bases unmatched. For the CDR3, the DNA is TGTGCCAGCAGCCCCAGGACAGGGGGATTGGGCACTGAAGCTTTCTTT. Protein product: CASSPRTGGLGTEAFF.

The rearrangement uses TRBV28 and TRBJ1-1; TRBD1 aligns across 7 bases. The germline V gene encodes CDR1 MDHEN and CDR2 SYDVKM. The ends lost 7 bases at V and 11 bases at J; junction bases unmatched: 7. This CDR3 contains 11 residues. CDR3 coding DNA: TGTGCCAGCATCTTACAGGGGAATGCTTTCTTT. Its translation is CASILQGNAFF. Looking up the rest from reference TRBV28 and TRBJ1-1 gives the full variable domain: DVKVTQSSRYLVKRTGEKVFLECVQDMDHENMFWYRQDPGLGLRLIYFSYDVKMKEKGDIPEGYSVSREKKERFSLILESASTNQTSMYLCASILQGNAFFGQGTRLTVV.

The chain recombines TRBV5-1 with TRBJ2-1, with 14 positions matching TRBD2. CDR1 is SGHRS, CDR2 YFSETQ, per germline. This CDR3 is built from 14 residues. J was trimmed by 7 bases and V by 7 bases; bases with no gene match: 4. CDR3 in DNA: TGCGCCAGCGGGACTAGCGGGAGCGGTAATGAGCAGTTCTTC. Encoded protein: CASGTSGSGNEQFF.

The J gene is TRBJ1-2, the V gene TRBV28, with D perhaps matching TRBD1 (6 bases). CDR1 and CDR2 (germline): MDHEN, SYDVKM. Trimming stripped 5 bases from V and 4 bases from J, with 20 bases between. The CDR3 contains 16 residues. CDR3 region: CASSIGQPVPLYGYTF. The DNA of the CDR3 is TGTGCCAGCAGTATCGGACAGCCGGTTCCTCTCTATGGCTACACCTTC.

The chain links TRBV4-1 to TRBJ1-5; no reliable D call. The germline V gene has CDR1 MGHRA and CDR2 YSYEKL. Between the trimmed V and J ends, which lost 1 base and 6 bases, there was a span of 13 bases. This CDR3 spans 15 amino acids. The CDR3 DNA is TGCGCCAGCAGCCAAGCGGTTCGAGGAGGTCAGCCCCAGCATTTT. This encodes CASSQAVRGGQPQHF.

The chain links TRBV3-1 (or the pseudogene TRBV3-2) to TRBJ2-3, with TRBD2 matching over 10 bases. The CDR3 has 17 amino acids. The V gene's germline CDR1 is LGHDT and CDR2 YNNKEL (reference sequence). The ends lost 4 bases at V and 3 bases at J; junction bases unmatched: 10. This CDR3 is CASSPYSSGGLTDTQYF. DNA of the CDR3: TGTGCCAGCAGCCCTTACAGTAGCGGGGGGCTAACAGATACGCAGTATTTT.

This chain connects TRBV27 to TRBJ1-1; D unresolved. The CDR3 loop spans 13 amino acids. Germline assignment: CDR1 MNHEY and CDR2 SMNVEV (reference sequence). V lost 3 bases and J 0 bases, leaving 5 bases between the germline ends. CDR3 nucleotides: TGTGCCAGCAGTTTCTCAGTGAACACTGAAGCTTTCTTT. Its protein product is CASSFSVNTEAFF.

This clone came up once. The CDR3 protein is CASSLQGAKEQYF. CDR3 in DNA: TGTGCCAGCAGTTTACAGGGGGCAAAAGAGCAGTACTTC. The chain employs TRBV28 and TRBJ2-7; 8 nucleotides agree with TRBD1. This CDR3 region has 13 residues. V was clipped by 2 bases and J by 7 bases; unmatched bases: 4. Germline CDR1 MDHEN, CDR2 SYDVKM.

The chain employs TRBV4-1 and TRBJ1-3; D unclear. The CDR3 totals 15 residues. In germline, CDR1 is MGHRA, CDR2 YSYEKL. V shed 1 base and J shed 0 bases, with 7 bases lying between them. The DNA of the CDR3 is TGCGCCAGCAGCCAAGGACACCTCTCTGGAAACACCATATATTTT. Its protein is CASSQGHLSGNTIYF.

The chain recombines TRBV2 with TRBJ1-6; D is undetermined. The CDR3 length is 12 residues. V was shortened by 5 bases and J by 11 bases, with 10 bases between the two germline ends. The germline gives CDR1 SNHLY, CDR2 FYNNEI. The chain's CDR3 is CASSPGVPPLHF. The CDR3 bases are TGTGCCAGCAGTCCCGGAGTGCCACCCCTCCACTTT.

The J gene is TRBJ1-2, the V gene TRBV5-5; D uncertain. The CDR3 consists of 16 residues. Trimming took 0 bases from V and 7 from J, leaving 19 bases between them. CDR1 is SGHKS, CDR2 YYEKEE, per germline (reference sequence). Here the CDR3 reads CASSLGVTAFSGGYTF. CDR3 sequence (DNA): TGTGCCAGCAGCTTGGGTGTCACCGCGTTTTCGGGTGGCTACACCTTC.

CDR3 region: CASSEGQGAGYGYTF. Written as DNA, the CDR3 is TGTGCCAGCAGCGAGGGACAGGGGGCTGGGTATGGCTACACCTTC. The V call is TRBV5-4, the J call TRBJ1-2; 12 bases are shared with TRBD1. Germline V gives CDR1 SGHNT, CDR2 YYREEE (reference sequence). Trimming cost V 4 bases and J 5 bases; bases outside gene matches: 6. The CDR3 runs to 15 residues.

The gene calls are TRBV7-3 and TRBJ2-3, with TRBD2 identical over 8 bases. CDR3 size: 14 residues. The V gene end was trimmed by 6 bases and the J gene end by 6 bases; junction bases not matched to a gene: 8. The V gene's germline CDR1 is SGHTA and CDR2 FQGTGA. In DNA form, the CDR3 reads TGTGCCAGCAGGCCGGGAGGGAGTAAGGATACGCAGTATTTT. Translating gives CASRPGGSKDTQYF.

V and J are TRBV11-3 and TRBJ1-6, with 8 bases matching TRBD1. CDR3 length: 15 residues. Trimming cost V 3 bases and J 8 bases; bases outside gene matches: 6. The germline gives CDR1 SGHNT, CDR2 YENEEA. This CDR3 reads CASSLNRGTDSPLHF. The CDR3 nucleotides read TGTGCCAGCAGCTTGAACAGGGGGACGGATTCACCCCTCCACTTT.

The chain is built from TRBV28 and TRBJ1-6; 7 bases map to TRBD1. V lost 6 bases and J lost 10; bases outside the gene matches: 9. Germline values: CDR1 MDHEN, CDR2 SYDVKM. The CDR3 covers 14 residues. The DNA for the CDR3 is TGTGCCAGCAGATTAAGGGGGCTGAGATCACCCCTCCACTTT. Translated, it gives CASRLRGLRSPLHF.

CDR3 loop: CASSFLVRGTEAFF. The CDR3 DNA is TGTGCCAGCAGTTTCTTAGTGAGAGGCACTGAAGCTTTCTTT. The chain uses TRBV27 and TRBJ1-1, with D hard to call. Trimming stripped 3 bases from V and 4 bases from J, with 12 bases between. The germline V gene encodes CDR1 MNHEY and CDR2 SMNVEV (reference sequence). The CDR3 runs 14 residues.

This chain connects TRBV21-1 to TRBJ2-7; TRBD1 is the table's D call, not checked against the DNA. TRBV21-1 is labeled a pseudogene. CDR3 length: 15 amino acids. CDR3 sequence reads: CASSKCADRGDEQYF. For the CDR3, the DNA is TGTGCCAGCAGCAAATGTGCGGACAGGGGAGACGAGCAGTACTTC.